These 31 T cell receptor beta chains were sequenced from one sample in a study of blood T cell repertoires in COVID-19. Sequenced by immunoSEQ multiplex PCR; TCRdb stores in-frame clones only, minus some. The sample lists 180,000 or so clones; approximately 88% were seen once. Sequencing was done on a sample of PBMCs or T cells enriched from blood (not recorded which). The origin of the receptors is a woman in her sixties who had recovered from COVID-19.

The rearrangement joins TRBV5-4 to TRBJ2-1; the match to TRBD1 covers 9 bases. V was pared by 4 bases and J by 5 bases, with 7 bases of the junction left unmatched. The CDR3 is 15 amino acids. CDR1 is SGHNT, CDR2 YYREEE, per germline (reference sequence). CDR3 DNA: TGTGCCAGCAGCCAGGACAGGGGAGCCCACAATGAGCAGTTCTTC. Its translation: CASSQDRGAHNEQFF.

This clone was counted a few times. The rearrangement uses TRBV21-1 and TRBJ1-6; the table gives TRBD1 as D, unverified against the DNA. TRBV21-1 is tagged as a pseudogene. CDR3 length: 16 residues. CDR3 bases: TGTGCCAGCGGTGACAGGGGCGTATCAATAAATTCACCCCTCCACTTT. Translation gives CASGDRGVSINSPLHF.

The CDR3 region has the DNA TGTGCCAGCAGCTTGACAGGGGGGAGCTACAATGAGCAGTTCTTC. Translation gives CASSLTGGSYNEQFF. This chain uses TRBV9 with TRBJ2-1, with TRBD1 matching over 9 bases. The CDR3 extends over 15 amino acids. Germline V gene lookup returns CDR1 SGDLS and CDR2 YYNGEE. The ends lost 4 bases at V and 3 bases at J; junction bases unmatched: 5.

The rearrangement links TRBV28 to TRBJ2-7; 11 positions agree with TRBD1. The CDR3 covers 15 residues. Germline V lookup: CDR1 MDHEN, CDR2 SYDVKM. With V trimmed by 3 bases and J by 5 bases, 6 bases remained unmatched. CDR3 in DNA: TGTGCCAGCAGTTTGTTTGGACAGGGGGCTGACGAGCAGTACTTC. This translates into CASSLFGQGADEQYF.

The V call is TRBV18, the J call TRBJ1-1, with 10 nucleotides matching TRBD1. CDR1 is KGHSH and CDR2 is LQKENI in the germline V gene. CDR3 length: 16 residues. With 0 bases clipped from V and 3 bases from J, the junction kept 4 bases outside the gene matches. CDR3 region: CASSPPRTGGDTEAFF. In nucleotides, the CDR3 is TGTGCCAGCTCACCACCCCGGACAGGGGGGGACACTGAAGCTTTCTTT.

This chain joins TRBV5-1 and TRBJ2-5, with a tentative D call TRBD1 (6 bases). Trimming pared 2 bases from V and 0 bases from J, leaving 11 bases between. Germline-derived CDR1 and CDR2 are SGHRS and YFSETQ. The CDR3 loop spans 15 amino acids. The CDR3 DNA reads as TGCGCCAGCAGCTTTACAGGGAAGTACCAAGAGACCCAGTACTTC. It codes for CASSFTGKYQETQYF.

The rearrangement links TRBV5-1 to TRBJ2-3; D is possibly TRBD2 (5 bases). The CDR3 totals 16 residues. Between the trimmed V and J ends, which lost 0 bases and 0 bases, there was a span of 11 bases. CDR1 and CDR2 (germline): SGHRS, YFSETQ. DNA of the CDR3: TGCGCCAGCAGCTTGGGTGAGGGCCTCAGCACAGATACGCAGTATTTT. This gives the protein CASSLGEGLSTDTQYF.

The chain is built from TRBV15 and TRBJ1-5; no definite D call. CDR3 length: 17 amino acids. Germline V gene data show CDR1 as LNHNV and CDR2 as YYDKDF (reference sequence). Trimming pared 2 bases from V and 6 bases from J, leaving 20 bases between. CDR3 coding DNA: TGTGCCACCAGCAGATTTGGACTGGCCGGGGAGGCTCAGCCCCAGCATTTT. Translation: CATSRFGLAGEAQPQHF.

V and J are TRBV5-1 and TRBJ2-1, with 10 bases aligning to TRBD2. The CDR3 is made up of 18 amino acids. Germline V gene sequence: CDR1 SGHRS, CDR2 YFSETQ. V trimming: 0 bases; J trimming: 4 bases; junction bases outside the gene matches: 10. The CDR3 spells CASSLAAAGGPWYNEQFF. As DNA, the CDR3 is TGCGCCAGCAGCTTGGCCGCAGCGGGGGGGCCTTGGTACAATGAGCAGTTCTTC.

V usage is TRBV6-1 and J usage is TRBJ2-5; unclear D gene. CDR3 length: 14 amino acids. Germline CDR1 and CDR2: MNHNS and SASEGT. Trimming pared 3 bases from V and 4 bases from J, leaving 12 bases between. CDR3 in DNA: TGTGCCAGCAGTGACCCCCCATTTGTAGAGACCCAGTACTTC. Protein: CASSDPPFVETQYF.

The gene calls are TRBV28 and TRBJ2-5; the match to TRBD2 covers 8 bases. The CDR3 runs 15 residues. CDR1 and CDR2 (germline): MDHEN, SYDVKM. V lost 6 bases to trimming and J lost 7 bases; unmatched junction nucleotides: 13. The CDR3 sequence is CASSPSGAAGGTQYF. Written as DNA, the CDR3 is TGTGCCAGCAGCCCATCCGGGGCCGCGGGGGGGACCCAGTACTTC.

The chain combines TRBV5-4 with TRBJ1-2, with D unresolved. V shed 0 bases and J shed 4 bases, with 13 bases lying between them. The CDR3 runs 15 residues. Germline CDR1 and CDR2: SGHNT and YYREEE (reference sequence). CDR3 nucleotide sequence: TGTGCCAGCAGCTTGGCCACGACCGGAGGCTATGGCTACACCTTC. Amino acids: CASSLATTGGYGYTF.

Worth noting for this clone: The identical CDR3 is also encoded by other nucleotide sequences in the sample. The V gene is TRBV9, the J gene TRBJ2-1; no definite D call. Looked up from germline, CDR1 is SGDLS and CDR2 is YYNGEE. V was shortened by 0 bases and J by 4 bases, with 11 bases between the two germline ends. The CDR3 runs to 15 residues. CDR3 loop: CASSVGAGGYNEQFF. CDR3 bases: TGTGCCAGCAGCGTAGGAGCCGGCGGTTACAATGAGCAGTTCTTC.

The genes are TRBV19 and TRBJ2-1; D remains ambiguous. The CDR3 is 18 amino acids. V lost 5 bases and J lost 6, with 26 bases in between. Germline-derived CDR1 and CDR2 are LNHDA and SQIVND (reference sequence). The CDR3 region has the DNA TGTGCCAGTAGTGCCTTAGTAGAATCTTTTGGGTCGGGCAATGAGCAGTTCTTC. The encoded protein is CASSALVESFGSGNEQFF.

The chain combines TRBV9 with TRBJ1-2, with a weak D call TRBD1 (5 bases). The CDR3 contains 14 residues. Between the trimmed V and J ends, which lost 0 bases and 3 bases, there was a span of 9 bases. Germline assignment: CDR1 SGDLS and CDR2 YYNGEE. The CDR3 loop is CASSVGLQDYGYTF. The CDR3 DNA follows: TGTGCCAGCAGCGTAGGTTTACAGGACTATGGCTACACCTTC.

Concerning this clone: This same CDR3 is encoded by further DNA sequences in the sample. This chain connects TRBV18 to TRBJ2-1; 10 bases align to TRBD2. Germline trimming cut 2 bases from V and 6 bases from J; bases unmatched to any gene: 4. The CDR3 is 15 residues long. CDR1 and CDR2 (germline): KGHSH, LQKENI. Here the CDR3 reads CASSPSSGGGNEQFF. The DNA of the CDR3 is TGTGCCAGCTCACCATCAAGCGGGGGGGGCAATGAGCAGTTCTTC.

CDR3 DNA: TGTGCCAGCAGGATTGAGGACAGAACCGGGGAGCTGTTTTTT. Its translation: CASRIEDRTGELFF. The chain employs TRBV6-5 and TRBJ2-2, with TRBD1 as a possible D gene (6 bases). Germline V lookup: CDR1 MNHEY, CDR2 SVGAGI. CDR3 length equals 14 residues. V was shortened by 6 bases and J by 5 bases, with 13 bases between the two germline ends.

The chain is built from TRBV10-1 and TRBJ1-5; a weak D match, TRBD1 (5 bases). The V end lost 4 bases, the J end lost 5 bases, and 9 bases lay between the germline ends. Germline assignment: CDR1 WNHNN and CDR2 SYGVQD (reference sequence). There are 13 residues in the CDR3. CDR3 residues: CASSAGIDQPQHF. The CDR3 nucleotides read TGCGCCAGCAGTGCAGGGATAGATCAGCCCCAGCATTTT.

Here the CDR3 reads CASSVGQGAGEQFF. CDR3 nucleotides: TGTGCCAGCAGCGTGGGACAGGGGGCAGGTGAGCAGTTCTTC. J is TRBJ2-1 and V is TRBV9, with 12 positions matching TRBD1. CDR1 and CDR2 (germline): SGDLS, YYNGEE. The CDR3 covers 14 residues. The J segment lost 9 bases and the V segment lost 2 bases, leaving 3 bases of the junction unmatched.

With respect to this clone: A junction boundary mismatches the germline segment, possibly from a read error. CDR3 DNA: TGTGCTAGCAGCTTAGATTCCCTTTCCAATGAGCAGTTCTTC. Its protein product is CASSLDSLSNEQFF. The V call is TRBV7-7, the J call TRBJ2-1; D is undetermined. Germline CDR1 and CDR2: SSHAT and FNYEAQ (reference sequence). The CDR3 consists of 14 residues. Based on the CDR3 plus reference TRBV7-7 and TRBJ2-1, the full variable domain is GAGVSQSPRYKVTKRGQDVTLRCDPISSHATLYWYQQALGQGPEFLTYFNYEAQPDKSGLPSDRFSAERPEGSISTLTIQRTEQRDSAMYRCASSLDSLSNEQFFGPGTRLTVL.

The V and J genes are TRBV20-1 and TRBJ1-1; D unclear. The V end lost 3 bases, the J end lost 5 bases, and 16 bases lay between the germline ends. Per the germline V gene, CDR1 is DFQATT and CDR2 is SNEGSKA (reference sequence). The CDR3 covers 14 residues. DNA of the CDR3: TGCAGTGCTAGTAGTGGGCCCGGAGGGACTGAAGCTTTCTTT. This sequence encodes CSASSGPGGTEAFF.

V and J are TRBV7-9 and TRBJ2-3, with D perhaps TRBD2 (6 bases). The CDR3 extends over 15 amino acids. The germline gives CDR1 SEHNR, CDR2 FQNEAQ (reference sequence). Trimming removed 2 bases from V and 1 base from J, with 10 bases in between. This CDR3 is CASSLQGGGTDTQYF. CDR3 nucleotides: TGTGCCAGCAGCTTACAGGGAGGTGGCACAGATACGCAGTATTTT.

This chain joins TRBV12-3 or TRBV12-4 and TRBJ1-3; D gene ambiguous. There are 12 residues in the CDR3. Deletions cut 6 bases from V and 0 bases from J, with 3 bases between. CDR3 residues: CASRLSGNTIYF. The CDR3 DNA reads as TGTGCCAGCAGACTCTCTGGAAACACCATATATTTT.

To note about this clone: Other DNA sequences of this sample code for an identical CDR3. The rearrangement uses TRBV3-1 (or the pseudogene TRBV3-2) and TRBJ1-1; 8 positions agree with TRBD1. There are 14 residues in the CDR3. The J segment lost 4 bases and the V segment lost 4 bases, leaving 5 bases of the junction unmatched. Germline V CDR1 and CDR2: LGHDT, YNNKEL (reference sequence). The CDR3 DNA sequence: TGTGCCAGCAGCCTAGGACAGGGAGGCACTGAAGCTTTCTTT. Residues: CASSLGQGGTEAFF.

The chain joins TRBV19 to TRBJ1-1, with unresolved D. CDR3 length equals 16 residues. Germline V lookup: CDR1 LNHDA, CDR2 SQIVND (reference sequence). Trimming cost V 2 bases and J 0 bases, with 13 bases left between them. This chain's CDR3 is CASSIRVSGLNTEAFF. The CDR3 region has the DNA TGTGCCAGTAGTATAAGAGTATCCGGGTTGAACACTGAAGCTTTCTTT.

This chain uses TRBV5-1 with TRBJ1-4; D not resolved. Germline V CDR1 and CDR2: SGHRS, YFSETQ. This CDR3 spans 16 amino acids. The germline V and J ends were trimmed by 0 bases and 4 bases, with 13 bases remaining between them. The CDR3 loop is CASSLDTGRINEKLFF. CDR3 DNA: TGCGCCAGCAGCTTGGACACCGGGAGGATTAATGAAAAACTGTTTTTT.

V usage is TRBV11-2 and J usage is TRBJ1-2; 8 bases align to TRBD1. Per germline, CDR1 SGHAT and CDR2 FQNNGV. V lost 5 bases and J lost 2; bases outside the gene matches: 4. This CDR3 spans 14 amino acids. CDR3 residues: CASSGRQGNYGYTF. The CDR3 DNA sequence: TGTGCCAGCAGCGGTCGACAGGGGAACTATGGCTACACCTTC. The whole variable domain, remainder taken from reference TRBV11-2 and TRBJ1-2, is EAGVAQSPRYKIIEKRQSVAFWCNPISGHATLYWYQQILGQGPKLLIQFQNNGVVDDSQLPKDRFSAERLKGVDSTLKIQPAKLEDSAVYLCASSGRQGNYGYTFGSGTRLTVV.

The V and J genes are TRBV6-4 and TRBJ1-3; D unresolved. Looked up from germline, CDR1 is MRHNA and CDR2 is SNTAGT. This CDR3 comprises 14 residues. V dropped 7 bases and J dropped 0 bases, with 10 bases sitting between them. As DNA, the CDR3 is TGTGCCAGCACCTTACACCGCTCTGGAAACACCATATATTTT. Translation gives CASTLHRSGNTIYF.

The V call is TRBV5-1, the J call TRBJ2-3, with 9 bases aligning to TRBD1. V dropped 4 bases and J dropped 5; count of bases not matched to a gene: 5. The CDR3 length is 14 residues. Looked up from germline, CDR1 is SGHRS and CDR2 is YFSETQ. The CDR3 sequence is CASSTGQGGDTQYF. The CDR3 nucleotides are TGCGCCAGCAGCACGGGACAGGGAGGAGATACGCAGTATTTT.

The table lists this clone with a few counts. CDR3 sequence: CASQLAEAYNEQFF. Here the CDR3 DNA reads TGCGCCAGCCAACTAGCGGAGGCATACAATGAGCAGTTCTTC. The chain joins TRBV5-1 to TRBJ2-1; 8 bases agree with TRBD2. This CDR3 has 14 residues. Trimming removed 7 bases from V and 4 bases from J; junction bases left unmatched: 7. Germline values: CDR1 SGHRS, CDR2 YFSETQ.

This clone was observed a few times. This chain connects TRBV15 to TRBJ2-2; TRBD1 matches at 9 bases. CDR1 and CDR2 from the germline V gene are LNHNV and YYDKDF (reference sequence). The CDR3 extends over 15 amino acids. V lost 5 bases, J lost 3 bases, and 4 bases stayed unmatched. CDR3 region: CATSARTGDTGELFF. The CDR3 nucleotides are TGTGCCACCAGCGCCCGGACAGGGGACACCGGGGAGCTGTTTTTT.